This TCR beta chain emerged from a study of blood T cell repertoires in COVID-19. Across the whole study: In each case, the material was cDNA or gDNA derived from T cells, B-cell-depleted T cells, or PBMCs.

One Seattle source followed patients from active infection through their disease course. Per germline, CDR1 LGHDT and CDR2 YNNKEL (reference sequence). After removal of 4 bases from V and 4 bases from J, the junction contained 10 bases not matched to a gene. This CDR3 region has 16 residues. Study processing details: Reference gene primers were amplified, and this amplification served to estimate nucleated cell counts. The method was immunoSEQ multiplex PCR; TCRdb's version includes in-frame clones alone and lacks a portion of them. Clone size and V and J calls were adopted from that table, with D and trimming inferred from the DNA. Of 150,000 to 250,000 clones listed, less than 95% were seen once; the top ten hold roughly 0.7%.

This clonotype originated in a young man with COVID-19, enrolled during active disease. The V gene is TRBV3-1 (or the pseudogene TRBV3-2), the J gene TRBJ1-2; TRBD1 agrees at 9 bases. The material sequenced was peripheral blood. The CDR3 sequence: CASSPRQGGSVYGYTF. CDR3 coding DNA: TGTGCCAGCAGCCCTAGACAGGGGGGGTCAGTCTATGGCTACACCTTC.